The 14 T cell receptor delta chains listed next were all sequenced from one sample in a study of γδ T cells in repeated Plasmodium falciparum infection. TCRdb fed the multiplex PCR reads to CATT. The sample consists of 85,000 to 95,000 delta-chain clones, under 1.5% of them appearing once. Bulk repertoires came from Vgamma9/Vdelta2+ or Vdelta2-negative gammadelta T cells flow-sorted from PBMC. The sample taken for sequencing was gamma-delta T cells from blood. Receptors were obtained from a pool of human donors (malaria-infected and uninfected, not separated).

With respect to this clone: One base separates it from a far larger clone, so it is likely a read error. Other DNA sequences in this sample translate to the same CDR3. V and J are TRDV2 and TRDJ1, with 11 bases lining up with TRDD3. The J gene, left out of TCRdb, was set here by checking the DNA against germline. The CDR3 has 16 amino acids. Germline V gene data show CDR1 as GEAIGNYY and CDR2 as EKD. CDR3: CACDLLGDRYTDKLIF. The CDR3 DNA is TGTGCCTGTGACTTACTGGGGGATAGGTACACTGATAAACTCATCTTT.

The J gene is uncalled and the V gene is TRDV2. This CDR3 is built from 9 residues. Looked up from germline, CDR1 is GEAIGNYY and CDR2 is EKD. The chain's CDR3 is CACDSLYTF. In nucleotides, the CDR3 is TGTGCCTGTGACTCACTTTATACCTTT.

This clone came up a few times. One base separates it from a far larger clone, so it is likely a read error. Other nucleotide sequences from this sample produce the same CDR3. The chain has TRDV2 and TRDJ1, with D hard to call. The J gene, left out of TCRdb, was set here by checking the DNA against germline. The V gene's germline CDR1 is GEAIGNYY and CDR2 EKD. V was shortened by 0 bases and J by 5 bases, with 18 bases between the two germline ends. There are 16 residues in the CDR3. The CDR3 loop reads CACDTAEQLVRDKLIF. The CDR3 DNA is TGTGCCTGTGACACCGCGGAACAGTTGGTACGAGATAAACTCATCTTT.

This clone has ten or more counts. The translation of this DNA and the TCRdb protein of a much larger clone differ at residue 13, probably owing to a read error; the protein shown here is translated from the DNA. The chain carries TRDV1 and TRDJ1, with TRDD2 matching over 8 bases. Germline V gene data show CDR1 as TSWWSYY and CDR2 as QGS. This CDR3 has 16 residues. The CDR3 loop is CALGKLPTRMGSRLIF. In nucleotides, the CDR3 is TGTGCTCTTGGGAAACTTCCTACTAGGATGGGGAGTAGACTCATCTTT.

Remarks on this clone: A far more abundant clone sits one base away, making this likely a read error. Other DNA sequences in the sample encode the same CDR3. CDR3 sequence reads: CACDTIDSSWKTGDVTATDKLIF. CDR3 coding DNA: TGTGCCTGTGACACCATTGACTCTTCCTGGAAGACCGGGGATGTTACGGCGACCGATAAACTCATCTTT. The chain recombines TRDV2 with TRDJ1; D could derive from TRDD2 or TRDD3 (6 bases each). The CDR3 is made up of 23 amino acids. The ends were cut back, 0 bases at V and 2 bases at J, with 36 bases in the middle. Germline CDR1 and CDR2: GEAIGNYY and EKD.

As concerns this clone: This DNA's translation and the protein TCRdb lists, from a much larger clone, do not match at residue 9, likely due to a read error; the protein shown is translated from the DNA. The chain joins TRDV2 to TRDJ1, with a tentative D call TRDD3 (6 bases). The J gene is not listed in TCRdb, so it was assigned here from a DNA match to germline. CDR3 length equals 19 residues. Germline V gene sequence: CDR1 GEAIGNYY, CDR2 EKD. V was cut by 3 bases and J by 1 base, with 26 bases left in between. CDR3 residues: CACDPLPVWIPDLTDKLIF. As DNA, the CDR3 is TGTGCCTGTGACCCTCTTCCAGTCTGGATACCGGATCTCACCGATAAACTCATCTTT.

A few counts support this clone. The amino acid sequence in TCRdb belongs to a much larger clone and departs from this DNA's translation at residue 5, likely a sequencing read error; the sequence shown is translated from the DNA. The J gene is TRDJ1, the V gene TRDV3; TRDD3 matches at 13 bases. The J gene comes from matching the DNA to germline here; TCRdb lacks it. J gave up 4 bases and V 1 base, and 18 bases lay outside the gene matches. The germline V gene has CDR1 TVYSNPD and CDR2 GDNSRS (reference sequence). The length of the CDR3 is 19 residues. In DNA form, the CDR3 reads TGTGCCTTTATTGCTACGGGGGACTGGGGGATACGCTACGGCGATAAACTCATCTTT. Residues: CAFIATGDWGIRYGDKLIF. Complete variable domain (other parts from reference TRDV3 and TRDJ1): CDKVTQSSPDQTVASGSEVVLLCTYDTVYSNPDLFWYRIRPDYSFQFVFYGDNSRSEGADFTQGRFSVKHILTQKAFHLVISPVRTEDSATYYCAFIATGDWGIRYGDKLIFGKGTRVTVEP.

This clone was recorded a few times. This likely reflects a read error, since a far larger clone is one base away. The same CDR3 also results from other DNA sequences found in this sample. The genes are TRDV1 and TRDJ1; D is ambiguous. Assignment of the J gene here rests on matching the DNA to germline, because TCRdb gives none. CDR1 and CDR2 (germline): TSWWSYY, QGS. The CDR3 runs 15 residues. The CDR3 spells CALGTSKGTDHELIF. DNA for the CDR3: TGCGCTCTTGGTACAAGTAAAGGTACTGATCATGAACTCATCTTT.

In this sample, this clone turned up a few times. TCRdb's listed protein matches a much larger clone and diverges from this DNA's translation at residue 3, likely through a read error; the protein shown comes from the DNA. The J gene is TRDJ1, the V gene TRDV1, with D maybe TRDD3 (6 bases). No J gene was available from TCRdb, and it was assigned here by a germline match of the DNA. This CDR3 has 16 amino acids. Germline CDR1 reads TSWWSYY; CDR2 reads QGS. The DNA of the CDR3 is TGTGCTCCTGGGGAACCCCTCCTGCTAGGGACCGATAAACTCATCTTT. Its translation is CAPGEPLLLGTDKLIF.

This clone turned up a few times. The likely explanation is a read error, given a far larger clone one base away. Other DNA sequences in this specimen translate into the identical CDR3. The gene calls are TRDV2 and TRDJ1; 7 bases align to TRDD3. CDR1 and CDR2 (germline): GEAIGNYY, EKD. Losses at the gene ends were 3 bases for V and 3 bases for J; bases not matched to a gene: 6. The CDR3 loop spans 14 amino acids. The CDR3 protein is CACDPITGADKLIF. The CDR3 DNA sequence: TGTGCCTGTGACCCAATTACTGGGGCCGATAAACTCATCTTT.

This clone was found many times. The sample has other DNA sequences that encode this CDR3 too. This chain uses TRDV1 with TRDJ1; 13 bases agree with TRDD3. The J gene is not listed in TCRdb, so it was assigned here from a DNA match to germline. V dropped 2 bases and J dropped 1; count of bases not matched to a gene: 31. Germline assignment: CDR1 TSWWSYY and CDR2 QGS. The CDR3 length is 26 residues. The CDR3 DNA reads TGTGCTCTTGGGGAATCCCTCCCGTATTCCTATGGGGGTGTACTGGGGGATACGAGGTTCACCGATAAACTCATCTTT. Translating gives CALGESLPYSYGGVLGDTRFTDKLIF.

Relative to its sample, this clone is medium-sized. The sample has other DNA sequences that encode this CDR3 too. The chain uses TRDV3 and TRDJ2; D ambiguous. Germline CDR1 TVYSNPD, CDR2 GDNSRS (reference sequence). The CDR3 is made up of 15 amino acids. Trimming removed 1 base at V and 2 bases at J, with 14 bases between. CDR3 nucleotides: TGTGCCTTTACATTTCCCACCTCGTTGACAGCACAACTCTTCTTT. The encoded protein is CAFTFPTSLTAQLFF. Filled out from reference TRDV3 and TRDJ2, the complete variable domain reads CDKVTQSSPDQTVASGSEVVLLCTYDTVYSNPDLFWYRIRPDYSFQFVFYGDNSRSEGADFTQGRFSVKHILTQKAFHLVISPVRTEDSATYYCAFTFPTSLTAQLFFGKGTQLIVEP.

There are a few counts of this clone. TCRdb's listed protein matches a much larger clone and diverges from this DNA's translation at residue 11, likely through a read error; the protein shown comes from the DNA. The CDR3 bases are TGTGCTCTTGGGGAATGGTCATGGGTGGATATAACTGGGGGATACCCCACCCATAAACTCATCTTT. As protein: CALGEWSWVDITGGYPTHKLIF. The chain has TRDV1 and TRDJ1, with TRDD3 identical over 12 bases. TCRdb records no J gene; here it was assigned by comparing the DNA to germline. CDR1 is TSWWSYY and CDR2 is QGS in the germline V gene. This CDR3 is 22 amino acids long.

Comments on this clone: For this DNA, TCRdb reports the protein of a much larger clone, which diverges at residue 16, most likely from a read error; the protein presented here is translated directly from the DNA. The chain combines TRDV1 with TRDJ1; 11 bases fit TRDD3. The J gene, absent from TCRdb, was called here by matching the DNA to germline. This CDR3 is built from 25 residues. After removal of 6 bases from V and 0 bases from J, the junction contained 33 bases not matched to a gene. The germline CDR1 and CDR2 sequences are TSWWSYY and QGS. In DNA form, the CDR3 reads TGTGCTCTTGGAATAGGGTGGCGACCTCCCATCTGGGGGATACCCAAAGAATCGTACACCGATAAACTCATCTTT. Translating it yields CALGIGWRPPIWGIPKESYTDKLIF.